This T cell receptor beta chain was captured in a study of cytomegalovirus exposure and HLA in healthy donors. Study-level background: The approximately 670 first-cohort repertoires and the roughly 120 validation repertoires shared the same platform, a later analysis reported. Findings and caveats of the study: Most TCR sequences were uncommon, yet certain public TCRs appeared in many donors.

V shed 6 bases and J 8 bases; nucleotides not matched to a gene: 6. CDR1 and CDR2 from the germline V gene are KGHSH and LQKENI. There are 13 residues in the CDR3. Points on this clone: What it recognizes is unknown.

Only in-frame clones appear in the TCRdb table, and some are missing; sequencing was by immunoSEQ multiplex PCR. The sample shows about 120,000 clones, roughly 83% of them seen only once. The sequencing input was PBMCs. This chain links TRBV18 with TRBJ2-1; 8 bases are shared with TRBD2. This clonotype was sampled from a man younger than 30 in good health and CMV-seronegative. Here the CDR3 reads CASSSGGVDEQFF. The CDR3 nucleotides read TGTGCCAGCTCGAGCGGGGGCGTCGATGAGCAGTTCTTC. The full variable domain, in which reference TRBV18 and TRBJ2-1 provide the parts outside the CDR3, is NAGVMQNPRHLVRRRGQEARLRCSPMKGHSHVYWYRQLPEEGLKFMVYLQKENIIDESGMPKERFSAEFPKEGPSILRIQQVVRGDSAAYFCASSSGGVDEQFFGPGTRLTVL.